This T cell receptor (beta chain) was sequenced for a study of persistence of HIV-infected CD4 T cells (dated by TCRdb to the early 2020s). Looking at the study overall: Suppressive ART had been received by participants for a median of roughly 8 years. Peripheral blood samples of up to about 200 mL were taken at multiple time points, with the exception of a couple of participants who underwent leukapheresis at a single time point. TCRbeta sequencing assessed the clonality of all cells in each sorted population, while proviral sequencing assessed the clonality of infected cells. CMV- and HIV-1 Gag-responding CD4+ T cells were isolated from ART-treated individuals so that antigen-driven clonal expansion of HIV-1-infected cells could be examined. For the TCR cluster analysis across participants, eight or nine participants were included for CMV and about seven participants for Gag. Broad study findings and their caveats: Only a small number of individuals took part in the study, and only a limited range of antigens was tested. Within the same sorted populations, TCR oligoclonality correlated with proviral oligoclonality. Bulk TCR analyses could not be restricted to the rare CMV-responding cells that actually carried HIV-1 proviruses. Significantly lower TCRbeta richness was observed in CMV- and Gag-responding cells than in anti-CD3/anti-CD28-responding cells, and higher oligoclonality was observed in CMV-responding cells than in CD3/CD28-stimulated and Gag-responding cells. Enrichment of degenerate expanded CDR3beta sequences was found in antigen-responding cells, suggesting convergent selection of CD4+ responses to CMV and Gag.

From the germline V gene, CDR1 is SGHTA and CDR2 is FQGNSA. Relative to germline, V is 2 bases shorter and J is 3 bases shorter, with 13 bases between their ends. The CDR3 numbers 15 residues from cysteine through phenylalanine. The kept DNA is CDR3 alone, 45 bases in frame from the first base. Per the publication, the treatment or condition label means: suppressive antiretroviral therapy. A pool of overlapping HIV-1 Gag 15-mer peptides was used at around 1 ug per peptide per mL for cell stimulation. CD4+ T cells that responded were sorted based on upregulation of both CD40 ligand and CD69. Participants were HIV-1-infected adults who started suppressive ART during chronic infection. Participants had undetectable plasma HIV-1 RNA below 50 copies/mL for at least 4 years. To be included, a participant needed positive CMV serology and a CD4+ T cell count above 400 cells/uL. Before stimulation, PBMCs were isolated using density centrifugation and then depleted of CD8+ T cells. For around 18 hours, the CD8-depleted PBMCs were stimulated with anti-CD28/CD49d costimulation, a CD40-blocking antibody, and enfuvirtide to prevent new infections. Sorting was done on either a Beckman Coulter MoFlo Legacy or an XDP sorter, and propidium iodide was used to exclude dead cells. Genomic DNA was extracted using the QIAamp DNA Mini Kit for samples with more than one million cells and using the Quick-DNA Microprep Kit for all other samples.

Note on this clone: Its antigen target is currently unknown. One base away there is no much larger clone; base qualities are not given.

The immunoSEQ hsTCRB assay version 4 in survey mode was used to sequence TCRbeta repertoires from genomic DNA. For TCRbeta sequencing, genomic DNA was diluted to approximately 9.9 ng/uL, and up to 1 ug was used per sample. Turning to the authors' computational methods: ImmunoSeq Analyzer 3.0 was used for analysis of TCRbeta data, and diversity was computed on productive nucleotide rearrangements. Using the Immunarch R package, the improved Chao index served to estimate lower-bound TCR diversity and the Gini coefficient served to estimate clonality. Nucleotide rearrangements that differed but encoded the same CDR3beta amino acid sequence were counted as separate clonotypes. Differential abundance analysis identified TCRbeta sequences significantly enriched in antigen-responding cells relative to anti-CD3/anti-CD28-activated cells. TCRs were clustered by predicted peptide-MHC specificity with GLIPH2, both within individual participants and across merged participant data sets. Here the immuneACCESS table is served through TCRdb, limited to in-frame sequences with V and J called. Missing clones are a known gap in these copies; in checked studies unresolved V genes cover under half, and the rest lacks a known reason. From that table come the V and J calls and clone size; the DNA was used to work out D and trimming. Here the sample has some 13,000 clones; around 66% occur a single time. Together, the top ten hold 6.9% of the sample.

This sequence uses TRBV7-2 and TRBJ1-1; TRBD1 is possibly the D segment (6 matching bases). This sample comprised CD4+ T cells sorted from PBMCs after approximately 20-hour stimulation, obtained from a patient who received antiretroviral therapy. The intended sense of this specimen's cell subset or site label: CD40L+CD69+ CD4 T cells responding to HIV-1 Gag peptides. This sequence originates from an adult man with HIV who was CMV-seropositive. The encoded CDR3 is CASSLTGQQHTEAFF. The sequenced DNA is TGTGCCAGCAGCTTAACAGGACAGCAGCACACTGAAGCTTTCTTT.